A selection of T cell receptor beta chains follows, all from one sample in a study of control samples from healthy donors and cancer patients. The method was immunoSEQ multiplex PCR; TCRdb's version includes in-frame clones alone and lacks a portion of them. The sample carries under 450,000 clones, more than 80% recorded once. The sample consisted of PBMCs. The receptors were sampled from a man between 40 and 49 years old with head and neck cancer. The CDR3 runs from the conserved cysteine through the conserved F or W. A D gene is named only where the DNA matches it firmly. Rows give clone size only sometimes, using once, few, many, or a class for an expanded clone.

>NA|TRBJ1-6|NA|TRBV7-3
TGTGCCAGCAGCTTAAATGGGGGAGGGGACGGCAATTCACCCCTCCACTTT
CASSLNGGGDGNSPLHF
>NA|TRBJ2-2|TRBD2|TRBV6-5
TGTGCCAGCAGTACTACGACTAGCGGACCCGGGGAGCTGTTTTTT
CASSTTTSGPGELFF
>NA|TRBJ1-1|NA|TRBV28
TGTGCCAGCAGTCAACCACAGGGAAGAGTGGCTGAAGCTTTCTTT
CASSQPQGRVAEAFF
>NA|TRBJ1-1|NA|TRBV7-3
TGTGCCAGCAGCCCCGGGGCTAACACTGAAGCTTTCTTT
CASSPGANTEAFF
>NA|TRBJ1-5|NA|TRBV2
TGTGCCAGCAGGGGCCCAGGGCGCAATCAGCCCCAGCATTTT
CASRGPGRNQPQHF
>NA|TRBJ1-5|NA|TRBV14
TGTGCCAGCAGCCAAGAGCTGAATCAGCCCCAGCATTTT
CASSQELNQPQHF
>NA|TRBJ2-7|NA|TRBV6-8
TGTGCCAGCAGTTACCGCCGGGGGACCCCTGCCTACGAGCAGTACTTC
CASSYRRGTPAYEQYF
>NA|TRBJ2-5|NA|TRBV7-2
TGTGCCAGCAGCCCCTCCGGATCGGTTGGAGAGACCCAGTACTTC
CASSPSGSVGETQYF
>NA|TRBJ1-2|TRBD1|TRBV7-2
TGTGCCAGCAGCTTAGACGCTACAGGGGGCGCGGTAGGCTTC
CASSLDATGGAVGF
>once|TRBJ2-2|NA|TRBV19
TGTGCCAGTAGCTTCGACAGGACTCCGAACACCGGGGAGCTGTTTTTT
CASSFDRTPNTGELFF
>NA|TRBJ2-7|NA|TRBV11-3
TGTGCCAGCAGCTTGGGTCACAGTGGCCCCTACGAGCAGTACTTC
CASSLGHSGPYEQYF
>NA|TRBJ2-2|TRBD1|TRBV7-2
TGTGCCAGCAGCTTAGGAGGGGGACAGGGGATCACCGGGGAGCTGTTTTTT
CASSLGGGQGITGELFF
>few|TRBJ1-2|NA|TRBV5-1
TGCGCCAGCAGCTCCTGGGCCCTCGACTATGGCTACACCTTC
CASSSWALDYGYTF
>once|TRBJ2-5|NA|TRBV6-5
TGTGCCAGCACATTTGGGGGACAAGAGACCCAGTACTTC
CASTFGGQETQYF
>NA|TRBJ2-7|TRBD1|TRBV25-1
TGTGCCATCGGGACAGGGATCCACGAGCAGTACTTC
CAIGTGIHEQYF
>NA|TRBJ1-5|NA|TRBV28
TGTGCCAGCAGTTTTACCGGACAGCGCTTTTCTAGCAATCAGCCCCAGCATTTT
CASSFTGQRFSSNQPQHF
>NA|TRBJ2-7|NA|TRBV28
TGTGCCAGCACCGACCAGGGACTTACCGCCTACGAGCAGTACTTC
CASTDQGLTAYEQYF
>NA|TRBJ1-1|NA|TRBV3-1/TRBV3-2
TGTGCCAGCAGCCAATATTCCGGGTTGAACACTGAAGCTTTCTTT
CASSQYSGLNTEAFF
>NA|TRBJ2-4|NA|TRBV6-1
TGTGCCAGCAGTGAATTGGGAAACATTCAGTACTTC
CASSELGNIQYF
>few|TRBJ1-3|NA|TRBV5-8
TGTGCCAGCAGGTCAATCGGAAACACCATATATTTT
CASRSIGNTIYF
>NA|TRBJ2-2|TRBD1|TRBV10-3
TGTGCCATCAGCGCCGCCCCCGGGACAGCCACGAACACCGGGGAGCTGTTTTTT
CAISAAPGTATNTGELFF
>once|TRBJ2-7|NA|TRBV20-1
TGCAGTGCCCCCGACAGCTACGAGCAGTACTTC
CSAPDSYEQYF
>once|TRBJ1-2|TRBD1|TRBV6-1
TGTGCCAGCAGTGAACTACAAGACAGGGGGCAAGGCTACACCTTC
CASSELQDRGQGYTF
>NA|TRBJ1-2|NA|TRBV25-1
TGTGCCAGCAGTGAATCAACCGGGACTAACTATGGCTACACCTTC
CASSESTGTNYGYTF
>once|TRBJ2-5|TRBD1|TRBV18
TGTGCCAGCTCACCTACAGGGGGACGAGAGACCCAGTACTTC
CASSPTGGRETQYF